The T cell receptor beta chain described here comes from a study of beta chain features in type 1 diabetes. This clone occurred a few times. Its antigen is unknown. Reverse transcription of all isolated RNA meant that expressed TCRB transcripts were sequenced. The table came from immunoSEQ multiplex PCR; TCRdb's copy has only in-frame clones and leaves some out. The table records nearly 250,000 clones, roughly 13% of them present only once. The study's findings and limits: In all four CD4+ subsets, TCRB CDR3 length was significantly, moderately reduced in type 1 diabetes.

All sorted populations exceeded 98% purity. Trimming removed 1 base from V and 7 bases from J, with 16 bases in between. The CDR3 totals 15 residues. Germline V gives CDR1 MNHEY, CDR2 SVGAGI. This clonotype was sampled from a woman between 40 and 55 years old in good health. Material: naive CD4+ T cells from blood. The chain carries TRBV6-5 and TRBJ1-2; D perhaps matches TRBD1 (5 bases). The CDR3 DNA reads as TGTGCCAGCAGTTACTTGGAAAAGGGAAGGGGTGGCTACACCTTC. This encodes CASSYLEKGRGGYTF.